This T cell receptor beta chain was sequenced during a study of cytomegalovirus exposure and HLA in healthy donors. The study, taken as a whole, reports: The dataset shows that most TCR sequences were rare, while some public TCRs occurred in many donors. Later analysis showed TCR association rates varying by HLA locus, highest for DRB1 and lowest for HLA-C.

Germline CDR1 reads SGHRS; CDR2 reads YFSETQ. The CDR3 totals 15 residues. The ends lost 3 bases at V and 2 bases at J; junction bases unmatched: 7. Amplification used 60 Vbeta primers and 13 Jbeta primers. Original handling: About 11 million of some 80 million unique TCR beta chains were shared, per a later count. The repertoire was sequenced with immunoSEQ multiplex PCR; TCRdb's copy has only in-frame clones and lacks some. That table furnishes V, J and clone size, whereas the DNA furnished D and trimming. Of under 250,000 clones listed, 70% to 85% were seen once; the top ten hold over 3.5%. This clone was detected once. Its antigen is not identified.

Specimen: PBMCs. The clonotype originates from a male donor in good health and CMV-seronegative. This chain links TRBV5-1 with TRBJ1-2, with TRBD1 identical over 7 bases. In DNA form, the CDR3 reads TGCGCCAGCAGCTGGGGGGACAGTCCCAACTATGGCTACACCTTC. Amino acids: CASSWGDSPNYGYTF.